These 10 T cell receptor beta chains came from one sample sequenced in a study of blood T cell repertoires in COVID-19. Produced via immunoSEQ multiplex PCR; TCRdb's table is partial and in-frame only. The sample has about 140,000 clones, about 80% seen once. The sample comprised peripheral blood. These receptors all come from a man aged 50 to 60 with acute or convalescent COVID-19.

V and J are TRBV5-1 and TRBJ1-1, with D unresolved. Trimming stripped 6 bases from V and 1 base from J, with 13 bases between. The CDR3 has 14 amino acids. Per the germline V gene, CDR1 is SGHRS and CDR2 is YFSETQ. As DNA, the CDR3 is TGCGCCAGCACCCTTGGTTTGAGGAACACTGAAGCTTTCTTT. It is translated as CASTLGLRNTEAFF.

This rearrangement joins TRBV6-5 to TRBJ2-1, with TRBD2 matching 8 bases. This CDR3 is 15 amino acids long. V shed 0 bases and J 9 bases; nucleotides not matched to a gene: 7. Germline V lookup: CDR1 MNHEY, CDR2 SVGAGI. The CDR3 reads CASSYSGLVSTEQFF. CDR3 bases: TGTGCCAGCAGTTACTCGGGACTAGTATCCACTGAGCAGTTCTTC.

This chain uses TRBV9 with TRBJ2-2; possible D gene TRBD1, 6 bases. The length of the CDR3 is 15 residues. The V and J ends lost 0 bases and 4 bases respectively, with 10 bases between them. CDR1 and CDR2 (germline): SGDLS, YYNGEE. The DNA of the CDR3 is TGTGCCAGCAGCGTAGGAGGGGGTTTCACCGGGGAGCTGTTTTTT. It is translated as CASSVGGGFTGELFF.

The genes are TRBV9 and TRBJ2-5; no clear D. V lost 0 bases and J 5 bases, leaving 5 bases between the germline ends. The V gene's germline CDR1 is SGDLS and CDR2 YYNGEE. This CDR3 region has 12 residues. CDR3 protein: CASSVAGETQYF. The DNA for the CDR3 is TGTGCCAGCAGCGTAGCTGGCGAGACCCAGTACTTC.

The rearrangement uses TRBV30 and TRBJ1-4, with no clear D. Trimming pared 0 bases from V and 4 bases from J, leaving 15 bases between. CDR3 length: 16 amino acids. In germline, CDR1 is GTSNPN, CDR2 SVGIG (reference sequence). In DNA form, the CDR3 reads TGTGCCTGGAGTGTAGAATTCGGCCGAGGTAATGAAAAACTGTTTTTT. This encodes CAWSVEFGRGNEKLFF.

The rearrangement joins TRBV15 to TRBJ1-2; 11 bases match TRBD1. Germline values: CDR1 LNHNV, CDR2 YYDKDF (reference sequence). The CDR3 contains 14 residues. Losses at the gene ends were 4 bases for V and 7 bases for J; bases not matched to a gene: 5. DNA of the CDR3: TGTGCCACCAGCATAGCCGGGACAGGGGGTGGCTACACCTTC. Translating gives CATSIAGTGGGYTF.

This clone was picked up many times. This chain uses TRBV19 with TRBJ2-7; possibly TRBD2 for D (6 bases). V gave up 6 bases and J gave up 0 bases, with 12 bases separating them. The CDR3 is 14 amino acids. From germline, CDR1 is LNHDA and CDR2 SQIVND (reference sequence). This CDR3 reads CASSGTYFSYEQYF. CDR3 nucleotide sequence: TGTGCCAGTAGCGGGACTTATTTCTCCTACGAGCAGTACTTC. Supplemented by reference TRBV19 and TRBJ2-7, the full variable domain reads DGGITQSPKYLFRKEGQNVTLSCEQNLNHDAMYWYRQDPGQGLRLIYYSQIVNDFQKGDIAEGYSVSREKKESFPLTVTSAQKNPTAFYLCASSGTYFSYEQYFGPGTRLTVT.

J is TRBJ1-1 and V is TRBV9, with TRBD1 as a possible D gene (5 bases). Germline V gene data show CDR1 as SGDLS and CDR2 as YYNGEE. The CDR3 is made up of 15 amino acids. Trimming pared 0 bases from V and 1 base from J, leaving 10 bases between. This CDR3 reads CASSVDHRPNTEAFF. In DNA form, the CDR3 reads TGTGCCAGCAGCGTAGATCACAGGCCGAACACTGAAGCTTTCTTT.

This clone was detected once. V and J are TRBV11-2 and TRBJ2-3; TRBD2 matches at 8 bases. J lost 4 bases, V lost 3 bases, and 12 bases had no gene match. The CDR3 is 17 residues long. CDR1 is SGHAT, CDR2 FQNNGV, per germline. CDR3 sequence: CASSLGTGGRGADTQYF. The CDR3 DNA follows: TGTGCCAGCAGCTTGGGGACGGGGGGGCGCGGCGCAGATACGCAGTATTTT.

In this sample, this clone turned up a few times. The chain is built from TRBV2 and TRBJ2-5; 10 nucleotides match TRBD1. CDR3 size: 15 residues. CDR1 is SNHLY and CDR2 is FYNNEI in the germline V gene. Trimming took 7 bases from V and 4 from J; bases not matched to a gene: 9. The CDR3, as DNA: TGTGCCAGCACCAAGGGGACAGGGGTCACAGAGACCCAGTACTTC. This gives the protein CASTKGTGVTETQYF.